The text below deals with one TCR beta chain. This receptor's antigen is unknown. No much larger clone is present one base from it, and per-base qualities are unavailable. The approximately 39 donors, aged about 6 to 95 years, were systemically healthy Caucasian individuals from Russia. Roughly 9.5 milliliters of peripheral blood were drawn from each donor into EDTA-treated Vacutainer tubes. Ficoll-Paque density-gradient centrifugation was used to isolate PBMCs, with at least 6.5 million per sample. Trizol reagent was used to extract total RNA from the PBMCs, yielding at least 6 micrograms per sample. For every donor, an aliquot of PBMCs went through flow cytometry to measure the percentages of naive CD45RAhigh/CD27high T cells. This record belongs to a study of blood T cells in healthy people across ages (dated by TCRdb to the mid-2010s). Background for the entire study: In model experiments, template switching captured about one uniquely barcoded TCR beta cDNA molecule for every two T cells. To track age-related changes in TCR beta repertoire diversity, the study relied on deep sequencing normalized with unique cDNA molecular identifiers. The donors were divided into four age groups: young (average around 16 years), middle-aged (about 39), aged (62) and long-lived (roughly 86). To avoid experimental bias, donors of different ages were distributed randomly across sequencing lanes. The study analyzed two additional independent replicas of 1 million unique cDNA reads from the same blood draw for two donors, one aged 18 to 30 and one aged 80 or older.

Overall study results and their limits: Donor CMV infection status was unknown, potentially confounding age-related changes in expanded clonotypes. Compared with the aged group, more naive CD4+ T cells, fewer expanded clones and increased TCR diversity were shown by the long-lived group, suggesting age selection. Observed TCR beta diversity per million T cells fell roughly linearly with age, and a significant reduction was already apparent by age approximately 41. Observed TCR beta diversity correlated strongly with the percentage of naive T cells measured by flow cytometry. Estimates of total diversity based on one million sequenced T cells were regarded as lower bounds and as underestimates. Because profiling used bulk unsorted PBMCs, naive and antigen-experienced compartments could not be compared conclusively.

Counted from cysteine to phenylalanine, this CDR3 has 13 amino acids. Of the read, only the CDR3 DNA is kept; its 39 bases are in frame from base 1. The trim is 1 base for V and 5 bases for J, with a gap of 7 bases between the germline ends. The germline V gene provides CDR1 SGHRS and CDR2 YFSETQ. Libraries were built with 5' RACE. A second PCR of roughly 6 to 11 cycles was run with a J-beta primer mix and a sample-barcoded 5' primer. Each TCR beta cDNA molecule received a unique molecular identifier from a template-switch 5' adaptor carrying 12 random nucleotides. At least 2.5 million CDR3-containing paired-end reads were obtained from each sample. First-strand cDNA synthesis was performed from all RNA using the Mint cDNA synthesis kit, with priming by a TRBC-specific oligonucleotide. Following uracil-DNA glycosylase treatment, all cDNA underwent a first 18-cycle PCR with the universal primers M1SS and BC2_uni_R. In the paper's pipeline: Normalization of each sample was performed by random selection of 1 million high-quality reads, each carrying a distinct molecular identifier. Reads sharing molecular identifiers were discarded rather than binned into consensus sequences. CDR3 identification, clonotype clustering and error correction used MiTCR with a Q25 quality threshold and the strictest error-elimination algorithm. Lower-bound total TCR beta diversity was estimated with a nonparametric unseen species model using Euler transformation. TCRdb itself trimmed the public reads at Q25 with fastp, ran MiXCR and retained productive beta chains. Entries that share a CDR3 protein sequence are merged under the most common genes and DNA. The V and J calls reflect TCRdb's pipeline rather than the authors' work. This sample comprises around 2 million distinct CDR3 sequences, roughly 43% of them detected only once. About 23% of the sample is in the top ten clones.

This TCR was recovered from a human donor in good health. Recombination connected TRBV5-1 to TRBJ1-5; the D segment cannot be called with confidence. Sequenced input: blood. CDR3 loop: CASSLLMDQPQHF. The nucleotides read TGCGCCAGCAGCTTGTTAATGGATCAGCCCCAGCATTTT.